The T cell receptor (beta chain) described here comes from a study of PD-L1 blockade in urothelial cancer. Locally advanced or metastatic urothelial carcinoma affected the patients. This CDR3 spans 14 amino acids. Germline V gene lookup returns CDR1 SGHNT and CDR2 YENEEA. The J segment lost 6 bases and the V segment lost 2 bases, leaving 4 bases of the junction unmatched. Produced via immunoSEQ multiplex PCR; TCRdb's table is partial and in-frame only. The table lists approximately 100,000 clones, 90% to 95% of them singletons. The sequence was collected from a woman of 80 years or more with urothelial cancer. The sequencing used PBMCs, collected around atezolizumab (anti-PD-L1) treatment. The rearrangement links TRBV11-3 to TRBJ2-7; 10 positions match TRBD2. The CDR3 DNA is TGTGCCAGCAGCTTAACCAGACTAGCGGGCGAGCAGTACTTC. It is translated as CASSLTRLAGEQYF.